The 11 T cell receptor beta chains below come from one sample, sequenced in a study of CD8+ T cells in alopecia areata. The treatment: oral pan-JAK inhibitor, 5-10 mg twice daily. TCR sequencing used cDNA made by reverse transcription of extracted RNA. Assay used: immunoSEQ multiplex PCR; TCRdb lists only in-frame clones, some missing. The sample consists of roughly 110,000 clones, around 50% of them appearing once. This material consisted of CD8+ T cells sorted from blood, taken at week 24, from a patient treated with tofacitinib. All receptors come from a human donor with alopecia areata.

This clone was observed a handful of times. The chain links TRBV6-5 to TRBJ1-5, with 8 bases identical to TRBD1. Germline V CDR1 and CDR2: MNHEY, SVGAGI. Trimming cost V 2 bases and J 3 bases; bases outside gene matches: 3. This CDR3 is built from 15 residues. CDR3 residues: CASSYGQGVNQPQHF. In DNA form, the CDR3 reads TGTGCCAGCAGTTACGGACAGGGCGTCAATCAGCCCCAGCATTTT.

The chain has TRBV30 and TRBJ2-2, with D possibly being TRBD1 or TRBD2 (5 bases each). Trimming cost V 4 bases and J 6 bases, with 9 bases left between them. This CDR3 contains 12 residues. Germline loops: CDR1 GTSNPN, CDR2 SVGIG (reference sequence). CDR3 sequence reads: CAWMGVPGELFF. The DNA for the CDR3 is TGTGCCTGGATGGGGGTACCCGGGGAGCTGTTTTTT.

This clone was recorded only once. This chain joins TRBV5-1 and TRBJ2-7; tentative D call: TRBD2 (6 bases). The CDR3 consists of 14 residues. The V end was cut by 0 bases, the J end by 4 bases, with 11 bases between. Germline-derived CDR1 and CDR2 are SGHRS and YFSETQ. As DNA, the CDR3 is TGCGCCAGCAGCTTGGCCGCGGGGCGGTACGAGCAGTACTTC. It codes for CASSLAAGRYEQYF.

The V call is TRBV29-1, the J call TRBJ2-7; D gene uncertain. The germline CDR1 and CDR2 sequences are SQVTM and ANQGSEA. The CDR3 length is 12 residues. Trimming cost V 2 bases and J 1 base, with 6 bases left between them. The CDR3 protein is CSVETSSYEQYF. CDR3 in DNA: TGCAGCGTTGAAACAAGTTCCTACGAGCAGTACTTC.

V and J are TRBV13 and TRBJ1-6; the D gene is possibly TRBD1 (5 bases). This CDR3 contains 16 residues. Trimming left V 5 bases short and J 0 bases short, with 11 bases between. Looked up from germline, CDR1 is PRHDT and CDR2 is FYEKMQ (reference sequence). DNA for the CDR3: TGTGCCAGCAGCCAGACAGCGAGCTCCTATAATTCACCCCTCCACTTT. It encodes CASSQTASSYNSPLHF. Complete variable domain (other parts from reference TRBV13 and TRBJ1-6): AAGVIQSPRHLIKEKRETATLKCYPIPRHDTVYWYQQGPGQDPQFLISFYEKMQSDKGSIPDRFSAQQFSDYHSELNMSSLELGDSALYFCASSQTASSYNSPLHFGNGTRLTVT.

The genes are TRBV5-6 and TRBJ1-2, with 7 bases lining up with TRBD1. Unmatched junction bases numbered 9, after V lost 3 bases and J lost 1 base. This CDR3 region has 16 residues. In germline, CDR1 is SGHDT, CDR2 YYEEEE. CDR3 bases: TGTGCCAGCAGCTACCGGGACAGTATTTATAACTATGGCTACACCTTC. It specifies CASSYRDSIYNYGYTF.

V is TRBV25-1 and J is TRBJ1-2, with TRBD1 matching 7 bases. The V and J ends lost 1 base and 5 bases, in that order; junction bases with no gene match: 7. CDR3 size: 15 residues. CDR1 is MGHDK and CDR2 is SYGVNS in the germline V gene. CDR3 bases: TGTGCCAGCAGTGAATTAACAGGGGAGGTTTATGGCTACACCTTC. This codes for CASSELTGEVYGYTF.

This clone was recorded once. This chain uses TRBV27 with TRBJ1-5; 7 bases fit TRBD1. V shed 6 bases and J 4 bases; nucleotides not matched to a gene: 12. CDR1 and CDR2 (germline): MNHEY, SMNVEV (reference sequence). CDR3 size: 16 residues. The CDR3 sequence: CASSPSSGQINQPQHF. The CDR3 DNA reads as TGTGCCAGCAGCCCATCCTCGGGACAGATTAATCAGCCCCAGCATTTT.

V is TRBV6-6 and J is TRBJ2-7; 8 nucleotides line up with TRBD2. This CDR3 comprises 14 residues. V trimming: 2 bases; J trimming: 4 bases; junction bases outside the gene matches: 4. The germline V gene has CDR1 MNHNY and CDR2 SVGAGI (reference sequence). CDR3 DNA: TGTGCCAGCAGTTACGCGACTAGCGTATACGAGCAGTACTTC. This gives the protein CASSYATSVYEQYF.

This chain joins TRBV13 and TRBJ2-2; D perhaps matches TRBD2 (6 bases). In germline, CDR1 is PRHDT, CDR2 FYEKMQ (reference sequence). This CDR3 has 15 residues. V was cut by 5 bases and J by 2 bases, with 12 bases left in between. CDR3 amino acids: CASSPPAGNTGELFF. CDR3 DNA sequence: TGTGCCAGCAGCCCCCCCGCGGGAAACACCGGGGAGCTGTTTTTT.

The chain employs TRBV14 and TRBJ1-2; possible D gene TRBD1, 6 bases. The CDR3 has 13 amino acids. In germline, CDR1 is SGHDN, CDR2 FVKESK. With 4 bases removed from V and 2 bases from J, the gap between germline ends came to 8 bases. CDR3 bases: TGTGCCAGCAGCCCCGGACAGAACTATGGCTACACCTTC. It is translated as CASSPGQNYGYTF. Drawing the rest from reference TRBV14 and TRBJ1-2, the complete variable domain is EAGVTQFPSHSVIEKGQTVTLRCDPISGHDNLYWYRRVMGKEIKFLLHFVKESKQDESGMPNNRFLAERTGGTYSTLKVQPAELEDSGVYFCASSPGQNYGYTFGSGTRLTVV.